One and the same sample provided the 5 T cell receptor beta chains below, sequenced in a study of T cell responses to AZD1222 COVID-19 vaccine. The protocol was immunoSEQ multiplex PCR, while the TCRdb copy is restricted to in-frame clones and leaves out a portion. Among around 26,000 clones listed, around 90% were seen once. Sequencing used peripheral blood, obtained 28 days after the second AZD1222 dose. The receptors were gathered from an adult who received the AZD1222 COVID-19 vaccine.

V gene TRBV7-6 combines with J gene TRBJ2-1; D remains unclear. This CDR3 is 15 amino acids long. The germline V and J ends were trimmed by 2 bases and 4 bases, with 12 bases remaining between them. Germline V CDR1 and CDR2: SGHVS, FNYEAQ. Written as DNA, the CDR3 is TGTGCCAGCAGCTTACCTTGGACGAGGTACAATGAGCAGTTCTTC. Translation: CASSLPWTRYNEQFF.

CDR3 nucleotides: TGTGCCAGTGGAACAGACGGGACAGGGGGCTTTGGTGACTATGGCTACACCTTC. Protein sequence: CASGTDGTGGFGDYGYTF. This chain links TRBV19 with TRBJ1-2; 12 bases are a match to TRBD1. The CDR3 has 18 amino acids. V shed 8 bases and J 3 bases; nucleotides not matched to a gene: 16. Germline assignment: CDR1 LNHDA and CDR2 SQIVND (reference sequence).

This chain joins TRBV18 and TRBJ1-3; D gene unclear. The CDR3 spans 14 residues. Trimming left V 3 bases short and J 3 bases short, with 9 bases between. Germline lookup yields CDR1 KGHSH and CDR2 LQKENI. The CDR3 loop is CASSPIRNGNTIYF. DNA of the CDR3: TGTGCCAGCTCACCTATTAGGAATGGAAACACCATATATTTT. The entire variable domain, with the rest obtained from reference TRBV18 and TRBJ1-3, is as follows: NAGVMQNPRHLVRRRGQEARLRCSPMKGHSHVYWYRQLPEEGLKFMVYLQKENIIDESGMPKERFSAEFPKEGPSILRIQQVVRGDSAAYFCASSPIRNGNTIYFGEGSWLTVV.

The rearrangement links TRBV5-1 to TRBJ1-2; the match to TRBD1 covers 10 bases. CDR1 SGHRS and CDR2 YFSETQ come from the germline V gene. This CDR3 is built from 14 residues. V shed 3 bases and J 7 bases; nucleotides not matched to a gene: 6. CDR3 sequence: CASSYDGQGVGYTF. The CDR3 DNA reads TGCGCCAGCAGCTACGACGGACAGGGGGTTGGCTACACCTTC.

V usage is TRBV7-8 and J usage is TRBJ1-5, with 9 bases lining up with TRBD1. Germline-derived CDR1 and CDR2 are SGHVS and FQNEAQ. The J segment lost 4 bases and the V segment lost 0 bases, leaving 4 bases of the junction unmatched. This CDR3 is built from 16 residues. The CDR3 sequence: CASSLAGQGRNQPQHF. DNA for the CDR3: TGTGCCAGCAGCTTAGCGGGACAGGGAAGGAATCAGCCCCAGCATTTT.